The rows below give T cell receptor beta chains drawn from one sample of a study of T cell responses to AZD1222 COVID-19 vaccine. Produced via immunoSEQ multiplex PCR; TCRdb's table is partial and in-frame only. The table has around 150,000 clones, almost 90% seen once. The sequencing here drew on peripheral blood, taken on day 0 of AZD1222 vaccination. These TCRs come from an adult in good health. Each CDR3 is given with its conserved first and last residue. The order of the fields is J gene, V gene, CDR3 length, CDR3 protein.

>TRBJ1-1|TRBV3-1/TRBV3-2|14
CASSRTGENTEAFF
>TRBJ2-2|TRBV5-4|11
CASQGVGELFF
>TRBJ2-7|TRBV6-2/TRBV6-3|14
CASSTSTVSYEQYF
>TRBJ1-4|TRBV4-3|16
CASSQEAGTGSEKLFF
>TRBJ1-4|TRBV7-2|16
CASSLGGQGSNEKLFF
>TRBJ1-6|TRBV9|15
CASSAEGQWDSPLHF
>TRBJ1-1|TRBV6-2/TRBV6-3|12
CASSDERGEAFF
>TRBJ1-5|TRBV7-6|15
CASSPDSNSNQPQHF
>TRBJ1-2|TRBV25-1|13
CASSATVNYGYTF
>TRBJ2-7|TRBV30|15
CAWTPSRTVPYEQYF
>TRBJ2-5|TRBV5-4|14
CASSTQGAVETQYF
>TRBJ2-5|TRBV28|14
CASSLAVLQETQYF
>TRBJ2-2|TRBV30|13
CAWRPGGFGELFF
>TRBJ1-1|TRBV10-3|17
CAISALPGQGRDTEAFF
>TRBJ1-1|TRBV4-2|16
CASSHRQGIMNTEAFF
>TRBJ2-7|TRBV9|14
CASSLGGTSYEQYF
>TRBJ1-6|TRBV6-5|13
CASTSGLSSPLHF
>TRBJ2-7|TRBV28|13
CASRTSGSYEQYF
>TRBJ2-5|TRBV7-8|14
CASSIPGAEETQYF
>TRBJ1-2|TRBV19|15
CATTPQAQGSRGYTF
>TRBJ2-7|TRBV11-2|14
CASSLVSRGYEQYF
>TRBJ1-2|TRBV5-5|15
CASSLATGNNYGYTF
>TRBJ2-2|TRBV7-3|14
CASSSDRGTGELFF
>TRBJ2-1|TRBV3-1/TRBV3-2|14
CASSQDRTDNEQFF
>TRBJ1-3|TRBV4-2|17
CASSQDLNSLAGNTIYF
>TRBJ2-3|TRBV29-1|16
CSVTRGTGGWTDTQYF
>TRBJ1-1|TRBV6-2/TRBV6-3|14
CASSSRGGNTEAFF
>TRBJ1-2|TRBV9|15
CASSVGTGSSYGYTF
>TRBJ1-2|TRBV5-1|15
CASSLELRQNYGYTF
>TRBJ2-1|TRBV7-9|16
CASSLVRGSVRNEQFF
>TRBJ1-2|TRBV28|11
CASSFLDGYTF
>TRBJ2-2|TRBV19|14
CASSSGTLYGELFF
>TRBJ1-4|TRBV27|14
CASSLTRKNEKLFF
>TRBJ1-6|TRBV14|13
CASNIQLQSPLHF
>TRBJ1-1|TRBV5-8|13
CASSLGGNTEAFF
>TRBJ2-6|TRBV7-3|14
CASSLNSGANVLTF
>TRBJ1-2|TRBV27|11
CASKGGFGYTF
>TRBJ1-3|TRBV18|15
CASSWDSNSGNTIYF
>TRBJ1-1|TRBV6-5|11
CASRTTAEAFF
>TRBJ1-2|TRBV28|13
CASTRGNNYGYTF
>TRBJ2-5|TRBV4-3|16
CASSQERGRGGGTQYF
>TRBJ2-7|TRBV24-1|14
CATSGGGTFYEQYF
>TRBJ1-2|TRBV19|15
CASSPTGRRGNGYTF
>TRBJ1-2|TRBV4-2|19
CASSQVRSRDSYFNYGYTF
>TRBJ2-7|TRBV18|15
CASSPPGQDAYEQYF
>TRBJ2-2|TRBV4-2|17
CASSQDSQDTGTGELFF
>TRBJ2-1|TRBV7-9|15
CASSPVIAGLGEQFF
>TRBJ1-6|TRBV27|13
CASSFSVNSPLHF
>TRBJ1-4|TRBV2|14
CASRRDTLNEKLFF
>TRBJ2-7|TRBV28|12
CASSFVGYEQYF
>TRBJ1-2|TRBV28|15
CASSPPPHPIYGYTF
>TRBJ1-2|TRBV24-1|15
CATSDSSRLGYGYTF
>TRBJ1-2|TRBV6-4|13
CASRHNNNYGYTF
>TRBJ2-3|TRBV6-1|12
CASSDLADTQYF
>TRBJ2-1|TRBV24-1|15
CATSSGSESYNEQFF
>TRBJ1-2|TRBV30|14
CAWSRGRGDYGYTF
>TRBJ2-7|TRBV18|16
CASSPQNRGSSYEQYF